This T cell receptor (beta chain) was profiled in a study of Graves' ophthalmopathy and Graves' hyperthyroidism. Points from the study as a whole: As the model predicted ophthalmopathy progression, it achieved a sensitivity of roughly 69% and a specificity of around 76%.

Researchers took RNA transcripts and amplified TCR beta CDR3 regions from them. A first-round RT-PCR used HTBI primers, followed by a second-round multiplex PCR. In TCRdb, the multiplex PCR reads were re-called with MiXCR into one record per CDR3 protein. The sample contains roughly 380,000 distinct CDR3 sequences, just over 15% of which appear only once. This clonotype was observed many times. As yet, its antigen is unknown. The CDR3 consists of 15 residues. V lost 4 bases to trimming and J lost 3 bases; unmatched junction nucleotides: 11. Germline CDR1 DFQATT, CDR2 SNEGSKA (reference sequence). Out of 7.5 to 10 ml of fresh peripheral blood, PBMCs were obtained.

This chain uses TRBV20-1 with TRBJ2-5; 7 bases are a match to TRBD1. Sequencing was carried out using peripheral blood. The TCR comes from a young woman with stable Graves' hyperthyroidism. The CDR3 reads CSAIRDRGTKETQYF. CDR3 coding DNA: TGCAGTGCTATCCGGGACAGAGGCACCAAAGAGACCCAGTACTTC.